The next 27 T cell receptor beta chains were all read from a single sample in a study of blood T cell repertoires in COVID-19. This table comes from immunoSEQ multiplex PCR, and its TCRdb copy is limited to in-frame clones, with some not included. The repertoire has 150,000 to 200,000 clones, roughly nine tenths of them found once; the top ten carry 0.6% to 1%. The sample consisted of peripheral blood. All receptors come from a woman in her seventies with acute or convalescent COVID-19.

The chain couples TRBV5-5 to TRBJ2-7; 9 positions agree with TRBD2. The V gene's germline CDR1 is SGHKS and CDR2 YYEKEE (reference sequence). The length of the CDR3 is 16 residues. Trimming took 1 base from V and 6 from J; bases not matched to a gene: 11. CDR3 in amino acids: CASSLRLAGTTSEQYF. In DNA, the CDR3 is TGTGCCAGCAGCTTGAGGCTAGCGGGGACGACGAGCGAGCAGTACTTC.

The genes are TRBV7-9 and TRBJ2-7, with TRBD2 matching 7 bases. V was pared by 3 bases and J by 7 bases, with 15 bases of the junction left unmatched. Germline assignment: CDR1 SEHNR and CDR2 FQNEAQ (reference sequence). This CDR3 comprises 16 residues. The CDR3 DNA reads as TGTGCCAGCAGCTTTTCAACTAGCCCAGCCGGGGGGGAGCAGTACTTC. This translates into CASSFSTSPAGGEQYF.

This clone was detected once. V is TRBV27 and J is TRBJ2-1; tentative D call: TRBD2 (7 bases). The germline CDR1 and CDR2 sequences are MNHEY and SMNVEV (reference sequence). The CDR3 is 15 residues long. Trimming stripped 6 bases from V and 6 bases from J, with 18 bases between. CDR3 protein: CASRSWGGLSNEQFF. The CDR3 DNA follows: TGTGCCAGCAGGTCCTGGGGGGGGCTTTCCAATGAGCAGTTCTTC.

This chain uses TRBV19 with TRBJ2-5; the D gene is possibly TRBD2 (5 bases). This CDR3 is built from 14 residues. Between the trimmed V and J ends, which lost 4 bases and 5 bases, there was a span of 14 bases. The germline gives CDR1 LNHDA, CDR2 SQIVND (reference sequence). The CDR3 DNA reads TGTGCCAGTAGTAAGAACTACGGGGTCGAGACCCAGTACTTC. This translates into CASSKNYGVETQYF. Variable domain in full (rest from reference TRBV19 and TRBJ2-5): DGGITQSPKYLFRKEGQNVTLSCEQNLNHDAMYWYRQDPGQGLRLIYYSQIVNDFQKGDIAEGYSVSREKKESFPLTVTSAQKNPTAFYLCASSKNYGVETQYFGPGTRLLVL.

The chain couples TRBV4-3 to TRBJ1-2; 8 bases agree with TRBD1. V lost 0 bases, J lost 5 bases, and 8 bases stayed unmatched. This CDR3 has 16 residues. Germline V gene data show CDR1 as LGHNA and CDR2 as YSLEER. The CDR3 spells CASSQDRQGARYGYTF. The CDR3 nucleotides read TGCGCCAGCAGCCAAGATCGGCAGGGGGCGCGGTATGGCTACACCTTC.

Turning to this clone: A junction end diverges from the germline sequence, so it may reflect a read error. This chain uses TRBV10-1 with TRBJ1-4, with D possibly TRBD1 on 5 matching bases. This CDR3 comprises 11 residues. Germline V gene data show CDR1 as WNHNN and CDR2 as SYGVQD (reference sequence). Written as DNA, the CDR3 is TGCGCCAGCAGGAACCCGGGGGGGAGCCTTTTT. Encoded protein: CASRNPGGSLF.

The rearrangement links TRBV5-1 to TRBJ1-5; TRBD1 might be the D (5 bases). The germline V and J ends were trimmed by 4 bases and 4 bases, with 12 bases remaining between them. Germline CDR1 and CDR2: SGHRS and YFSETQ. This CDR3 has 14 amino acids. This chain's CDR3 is CASSPDSMNQPQHF. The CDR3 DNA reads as TGCGCCAGCAGCCCCGACAGCATGAATCAGCCCCAGCATTTT.

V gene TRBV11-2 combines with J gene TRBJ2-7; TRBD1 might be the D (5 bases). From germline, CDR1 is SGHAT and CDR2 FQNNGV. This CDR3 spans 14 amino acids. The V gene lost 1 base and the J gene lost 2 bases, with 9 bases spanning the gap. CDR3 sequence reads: CASSLVTGPYEQYF. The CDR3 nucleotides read TGTGCCAGCAGCTTAGTCACAGGCCCCTACGAGCAGTACTTC. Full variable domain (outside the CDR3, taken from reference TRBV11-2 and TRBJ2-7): EAGVAQSPRYKIIEKRQSVAFWCNPISGHATLYWYQQILGQGPKLLIQFQNNGVVDDSQLPKDRFSAERLKGVDSTLKIQPAKLEDSAVYLCASSLVTGPYEQYFGPGTRLTVT.

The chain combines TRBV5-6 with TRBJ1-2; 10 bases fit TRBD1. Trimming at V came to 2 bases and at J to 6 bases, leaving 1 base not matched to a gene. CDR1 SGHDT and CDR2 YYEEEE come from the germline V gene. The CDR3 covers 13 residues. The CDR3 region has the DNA TGTGCCAGCAGCTTAGGGACAGGGGATGGCTACACCTTC. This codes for CASSLGTGDGYTF.

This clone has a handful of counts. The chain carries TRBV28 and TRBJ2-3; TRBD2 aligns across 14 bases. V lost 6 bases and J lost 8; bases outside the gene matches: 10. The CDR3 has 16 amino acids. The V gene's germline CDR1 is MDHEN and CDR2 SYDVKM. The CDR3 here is CASRPGLAGVIGTQYF. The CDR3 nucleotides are TGTGCCAGCAGACCGGGACTAGCGGGAGTTATCGGTACGCAGTATTTT.

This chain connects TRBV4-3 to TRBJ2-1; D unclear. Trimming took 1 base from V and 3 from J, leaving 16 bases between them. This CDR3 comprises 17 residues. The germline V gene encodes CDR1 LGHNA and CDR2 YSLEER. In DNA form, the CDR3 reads TGCGCCAGCAGCCAAGCCCCCCGGCAGGCCTTCTACAATGAGCAGTTCTTC. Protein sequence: CASSQAPRQAFYNEQFF.

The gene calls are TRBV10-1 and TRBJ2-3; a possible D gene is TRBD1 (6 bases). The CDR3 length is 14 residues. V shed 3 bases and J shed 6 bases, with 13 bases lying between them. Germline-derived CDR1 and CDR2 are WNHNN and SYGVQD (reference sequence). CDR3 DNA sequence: TGCGCCAGCAGTGACCCCGGGACAACGGATACGCAGTATTTT. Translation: CASSDPGTTDTQYF.

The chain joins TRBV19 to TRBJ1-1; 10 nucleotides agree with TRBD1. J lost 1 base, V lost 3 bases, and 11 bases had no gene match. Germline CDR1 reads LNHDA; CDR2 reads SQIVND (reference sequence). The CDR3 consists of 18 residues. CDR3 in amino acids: CASSILRGQGISNTEAFF. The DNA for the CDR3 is TGTGCCAGTAGTATCTTAAGGGGACAGGGGATTTCGAACACTGAAGCTTTCTTT.

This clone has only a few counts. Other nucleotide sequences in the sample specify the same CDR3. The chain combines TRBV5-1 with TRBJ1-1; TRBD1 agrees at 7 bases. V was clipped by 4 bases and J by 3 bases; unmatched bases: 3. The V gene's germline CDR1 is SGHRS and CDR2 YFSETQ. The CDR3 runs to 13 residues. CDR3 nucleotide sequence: TGCGCCAGCAGCCACGACAGGGACACTGAAGCTTTCTTT. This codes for CASSHDRDTEAFF.

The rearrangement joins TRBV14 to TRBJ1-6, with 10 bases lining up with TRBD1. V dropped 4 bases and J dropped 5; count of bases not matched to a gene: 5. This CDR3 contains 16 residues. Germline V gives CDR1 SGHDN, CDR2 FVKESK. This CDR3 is CASSPGQGSNNSPLHF. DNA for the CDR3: TGTGCCAGCAGCCCGGGACAGGGGTCCAATAATTCACCCCTCCACTTT.

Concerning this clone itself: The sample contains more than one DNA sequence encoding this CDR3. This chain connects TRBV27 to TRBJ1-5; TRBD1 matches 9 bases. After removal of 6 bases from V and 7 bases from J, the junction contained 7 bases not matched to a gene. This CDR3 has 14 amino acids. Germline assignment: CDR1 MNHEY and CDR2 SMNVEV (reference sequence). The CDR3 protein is CASSRTGVGQPQHF. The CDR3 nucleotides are TGTGCCAGCAGCCGGACAGGGGTTGGACAGCCCCAGCATTTT.

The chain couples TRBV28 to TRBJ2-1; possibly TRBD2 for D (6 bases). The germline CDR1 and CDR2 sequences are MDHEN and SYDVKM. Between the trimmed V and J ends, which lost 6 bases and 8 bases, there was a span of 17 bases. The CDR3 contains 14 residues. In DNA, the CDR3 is TGTGCCAGCAGGGGCGGGGTGGAGCGAGATGAGCAGTTCTTC. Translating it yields CASRGGVERDEQFF.

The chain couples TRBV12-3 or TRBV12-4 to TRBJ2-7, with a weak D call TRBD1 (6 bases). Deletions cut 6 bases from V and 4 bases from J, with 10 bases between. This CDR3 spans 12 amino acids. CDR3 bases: TGTGCCAGCAGCCGAGGGGGATACGAGCAGTACTTC. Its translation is CASSRGGYEQYF.

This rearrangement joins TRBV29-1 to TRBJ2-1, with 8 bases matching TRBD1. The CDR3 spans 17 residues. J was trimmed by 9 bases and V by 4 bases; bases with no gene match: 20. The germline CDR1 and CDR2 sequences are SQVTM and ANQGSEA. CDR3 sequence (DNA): TGCAGCGTTGGAGTCTTAACCCGTTCCCAGGGGGCGGGTGAGCAGTTCTTC. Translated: CSVGVLTRSQGAGEQFF.

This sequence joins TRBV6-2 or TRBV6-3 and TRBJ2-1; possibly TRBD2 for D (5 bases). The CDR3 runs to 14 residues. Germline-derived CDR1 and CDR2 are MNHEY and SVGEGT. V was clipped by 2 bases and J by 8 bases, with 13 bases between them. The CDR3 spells CASSYQAAIDEQFF. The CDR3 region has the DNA TGTGCCAGCAGTTACCAAGCGGCTATAGATGAGCAGTTCTTC.

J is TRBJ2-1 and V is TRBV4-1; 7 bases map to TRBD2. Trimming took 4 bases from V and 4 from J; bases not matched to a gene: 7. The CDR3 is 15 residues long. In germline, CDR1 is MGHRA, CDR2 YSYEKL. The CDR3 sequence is CASSLLGTNYNEQFF. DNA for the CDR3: TGCGCCAGCAGCCTTCTCGGGACTAATTACAATGAGCAGTTCTTC.

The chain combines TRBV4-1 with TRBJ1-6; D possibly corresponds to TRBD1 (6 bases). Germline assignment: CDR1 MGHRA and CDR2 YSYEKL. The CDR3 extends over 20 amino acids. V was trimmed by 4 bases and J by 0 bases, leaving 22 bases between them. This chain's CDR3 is CASSLQQGARTGSYNSPLHF. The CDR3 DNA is TGCGCCAGCAGCCTCCAACAGGGTGCGCGAACGGGCTCCTATAATTCACCCCTCCACTTT.

The CDR3 DNA follows: TGTGCCAGCAGCTTAGACAGGGACTACGAGCAGTACTTC. Its protein product is CASSLDRDYEQYF. The V and J genes are TRBV11-3 and TRBJ2-7; TRBD1 might be the D (5 bases). V lost 0 bases and J lost 3, with 6 bases in between. This CDR3 is built from 13 residues. The germline V gene encodes CDR1 SGHNT and CDR2 YENEEA.

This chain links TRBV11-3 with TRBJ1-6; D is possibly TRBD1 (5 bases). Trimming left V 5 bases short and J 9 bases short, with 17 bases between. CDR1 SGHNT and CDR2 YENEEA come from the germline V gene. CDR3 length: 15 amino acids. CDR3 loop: CASSETGSRGSPLHF. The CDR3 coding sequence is TGTGCCAGCAGCGAAACAGGTTCGCGGGGTTCACCCCTCCACTTT.

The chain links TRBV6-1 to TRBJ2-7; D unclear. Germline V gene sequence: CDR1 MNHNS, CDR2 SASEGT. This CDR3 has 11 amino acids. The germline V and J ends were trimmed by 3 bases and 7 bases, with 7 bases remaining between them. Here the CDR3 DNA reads TGTGCCAGCAGTGATTTTGCGGAGCAGTACTTC. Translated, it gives CASSDFAEQYF.

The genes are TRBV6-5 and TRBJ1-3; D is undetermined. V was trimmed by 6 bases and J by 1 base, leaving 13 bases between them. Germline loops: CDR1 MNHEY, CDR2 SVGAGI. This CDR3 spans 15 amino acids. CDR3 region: CASRHIRGSGNTIYF. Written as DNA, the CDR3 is TGTGCCAGCAGACATATCCGGGGATCTGGAAACACCATATATTTT.

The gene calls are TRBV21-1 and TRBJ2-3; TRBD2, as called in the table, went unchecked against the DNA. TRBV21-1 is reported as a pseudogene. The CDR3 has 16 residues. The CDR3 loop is CASSRRLAGGSDTQYF. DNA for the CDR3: TGTGCCAGCAGCAGGCGACTAGCGGGAGGGTCAGATACGCAGTATTTT.